This section outlines one T cell receptor beta chain sequence together with its context. Its antigen is undetermined. A multiplex PCR was run with 60 Vbeta primers and 13 Jbeta primers. The data were produced by immunoSEQ multiplex PCR, yet TCRdb's version contains in-frame clones alone and is incomplete. The data contain roughly 150,000 clones, around 84% of them singletons. These data belong to a study of cytomegalovirus exposure and HLA in healthy donors. Regarding the study as a whole: Among immune exposure information, only CMV serostatus was available.

The junction had 10 bases not matched to a gene; V was cut back by 8 bases and J by 5 bases. The germline CDR1 and CDR2 sequences are LNHDA and SQIVND (reference sequence). This CDR3 has 14 residues. The chain links TRBV19 to TRBJ2-3, with 7 bases matching TRBD2. Sequencing was performed on PBMCs. This clonotype was sampled from a woman between 18 and 30 years old in good health and CMV-seronegative. The DNA of the CDR3 is TGTGCCAGTGGCCCACGGGGGGTAGGAGATACGCAGTATTTT. Translation gives CASGPRGVGDTQYF.